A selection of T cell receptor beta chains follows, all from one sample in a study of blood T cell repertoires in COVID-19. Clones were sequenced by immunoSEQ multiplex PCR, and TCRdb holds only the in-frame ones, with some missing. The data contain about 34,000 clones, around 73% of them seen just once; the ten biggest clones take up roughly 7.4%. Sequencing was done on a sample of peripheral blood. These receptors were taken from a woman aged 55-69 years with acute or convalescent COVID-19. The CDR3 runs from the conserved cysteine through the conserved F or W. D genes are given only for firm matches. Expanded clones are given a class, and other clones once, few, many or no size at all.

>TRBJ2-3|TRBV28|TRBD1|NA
TGTGCCAGCAGTGGAGAGGGACAGGGGGCTGGAGATACGCAGTATTTT
CASSGEGQGAGDTQYF
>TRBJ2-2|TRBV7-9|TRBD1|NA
TGTGCCAGCAGACAGGGGCCCGGGGAGCTGTTTTTT
CASRQGPGELFF
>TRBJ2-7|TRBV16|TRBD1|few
TGTGCCAGCAGCCCTCTAGAGGTTAGGCTGCGCACAGGGGACTACGAGCAGTACTTC
CASSPLEVRLRTGDYEQYF
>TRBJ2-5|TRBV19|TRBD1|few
TGTGCCAGTAGGGCAGGGGGCAAACAAGAGACCCAGTACTTC
CASRAGGKQETQYF
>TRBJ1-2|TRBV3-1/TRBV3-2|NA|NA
TGTGCCAGCAGCCAAAATCCAGGGGACTATGGCTACACCTTC
CASSQNPGDYGYTF
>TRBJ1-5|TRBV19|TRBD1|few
TGTGCCAGTAGTATCAAGGACAGGGACAATCAGCCCCAGCATTTT
CASSIKDRDNQPQHF
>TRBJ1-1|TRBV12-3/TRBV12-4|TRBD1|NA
TGTGCCAGCAGCCTGACAGGGGAAGCTTTCTTT
CASSLTGEAFF
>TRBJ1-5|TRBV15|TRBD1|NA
TGTGCCACCAGCAGACCCGGGACAGAAGACGGGCGGCCCCAGCATTTT
CATSRPGTEDGRPQHF
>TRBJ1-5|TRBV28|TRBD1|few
TGTGCCAGCAGTACGGGACAGGGATATCAGCCCCAGCATTTT
CASSTGQGYQPQHF
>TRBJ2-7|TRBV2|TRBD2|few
TGTGCCAGCAGTGTGGGGGGGAGCACCTACGAGCAGTACTTC
CASSVGGSTYEQYF
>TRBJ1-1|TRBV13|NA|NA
TGTGCCAGCACCCTAGTCCAGAACACTGAAGCTTTCTTT
CASTLVQNTEAFF
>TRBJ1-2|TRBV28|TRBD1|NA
TGTGCCAGCAGTTCCCCCGGGACAGCTAACTATGGCTACACCTTC
CASSSPGTANYGYTF
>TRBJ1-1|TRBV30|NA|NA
TGTGCCTGGAGTCCCCATCTGAACACTGAAGCTTTCTTT
CAWSPHLNTEAFF
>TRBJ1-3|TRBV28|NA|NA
TGTGCCAGCACCACTCTGGCTGGAAACACCATATATTTT
CASTTLAGNTIYF
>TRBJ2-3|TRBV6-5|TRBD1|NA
TGTGCCACACCGGGACAGGGTGGATCAGATACGCAGTATTTT
CATPGQGGSDTQYF
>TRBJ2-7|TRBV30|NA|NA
TGTGCCTGGAGCTTCACAGGGTACGAGCAGTACTTC
CAWSFTGYEQYF
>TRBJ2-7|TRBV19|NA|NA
TGTGCCAGTAGTCCCAGACGGGGGACCTACGAGCAGTACTTC
CASSPRRGTYEQYF
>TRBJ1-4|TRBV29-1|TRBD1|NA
TGCAGCGTTGCAGTGGGGACAGTTAATGAAAAACTGTTTTTT
CSVAVGTVNEKLFF
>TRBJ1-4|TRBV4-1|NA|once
TGCGCCAGCAGCCAACCCATTAGGACAGTGTTGAGTGAAAAACTGTTTTTT
CASSQPIRTVLSEKLFF
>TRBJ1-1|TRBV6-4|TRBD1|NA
TGTGCCAGCAGTGGGGACAGGGCGTGGAAGAACACTGAAGCTTTCTTT
CASSGDRAWKNTEAFF
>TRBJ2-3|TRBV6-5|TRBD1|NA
TGTGCCAGCAGTTACTCGAGACAGGGGGCAGATACGCAGTATTTT
CASSYSRQGADTQYF
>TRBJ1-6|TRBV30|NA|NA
TGTGCCTGGAGTTTAAAGGCGGATTCACCCCTCCACTTT
CAWSLKADSPLHF
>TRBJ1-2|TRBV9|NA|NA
TGTGCCAGCACCCAACAAGGAGGGGCCCCGTACGGCTACACCTTC
CASTQQGGAPYGYTF
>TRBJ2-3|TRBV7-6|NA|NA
TGTGCCAGCAGCCCCAGCCAAGGGGAAGGGTACACAGATACGCAGTATTTT
CASSPSQGEGYTDTQYF
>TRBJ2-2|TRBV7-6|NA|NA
TGTGCCAGCAGAGGGGACTCAAACACCGGGGAGCTGTTTTTT
CASRGDSNTGELFF
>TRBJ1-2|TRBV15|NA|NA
TGTGCCACCAGCAGGGGGGAGGATGGCTACACCTTC
CATSRGEDGYTF
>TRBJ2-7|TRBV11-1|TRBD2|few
TGTGCCAGCAGCTCTTTCTTGGTGACTAGCAACTACGAGCAGTACTTC
CASSSFLVTSNYEQYF
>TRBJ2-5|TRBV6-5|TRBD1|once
TGTGCCAGCAGTTACTCGGGACAGGGGCAAGAGACCCAGTACTTC
CASSYSGQGQETQYF
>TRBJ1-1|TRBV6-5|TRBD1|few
TGTGCCAGCATGGGACAGGCCTTTATGAACACGGAAGCTTTCTTT
CASMGQAFMNTEAFF
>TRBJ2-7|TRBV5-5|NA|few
TGTGCCAGCAGCTTGGGACCTACGGAGTTCGGTGAGCAGTACTTC
CASSLGPTEFGEQYF
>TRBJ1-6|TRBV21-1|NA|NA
TGTGCCAGCAGCAAGACAGGGAAAAATTCACCCCTCCACTTT
CASSKTGKNSPLHF
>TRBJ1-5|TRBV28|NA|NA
TGTGCCAGCCTTACAGGGTGGAATCAGCCCCAGCATTTT
CASLTGWNQPQHF
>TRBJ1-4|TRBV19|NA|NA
TGTGCCAGTAGTATAGCCAGAACTAATGAAAAACTGTTTTTT
CASSIARTNEKLFF
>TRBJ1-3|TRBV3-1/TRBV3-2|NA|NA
TGTGCCAGCAGCCAAGGGACATCGGGAAACACCATATATTTT
CASSQGTSGNTIYF
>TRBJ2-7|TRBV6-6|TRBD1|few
TGTGCCAGCAGTCCTCGGACAGGGATGTTCGCGGGATTCTACGAGCAGTACTTC
CASSPRTGMFAGFYEQYF
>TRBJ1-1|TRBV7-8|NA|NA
TGTGCCAGCAGCTTAGATCGGGATAGAGTCGGCACTGAAGCTTTCTTT
CASSLDRDRVGTEAFF
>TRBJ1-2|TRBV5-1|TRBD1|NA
TGCGCCAGCAGCTTGGACAGGGGAGACTATGGCTACACCTTC
CASSLDRGDYGYTF
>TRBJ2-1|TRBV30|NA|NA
TGTGCCTGGAGTGTGGGGATCGGGAGCGGTACCTACAATGAGCAGTTCTTC
CAWSVGIGSGTYNEQFF
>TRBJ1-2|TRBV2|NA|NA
TGTGCCAGCAGTGATCTCTTCTCTAACTATGGCTACACCTTC
CASSDLFSNYGYTF
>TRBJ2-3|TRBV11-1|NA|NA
TGTGCCAGCAAGTTCGAGTTTGGCACAGATACGCAGTATTTT
CASKFEFGTDTQYF
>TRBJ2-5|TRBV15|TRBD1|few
TGTGCCACCAGCAGACGGGACAGACAAGAGACCCAGTACTTC
CATSRRDRQETQYF
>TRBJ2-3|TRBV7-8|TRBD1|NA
TGTGCCAGCAGCTCCTCACAGGGGGCTAGCACAGATACGCAGTATTTT
CASSSSQGASTDTQYF
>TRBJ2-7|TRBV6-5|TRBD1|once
TGTGCCAGCAGGGGGACAGGGACCTACGAGCAGTACTTC
CASRGTGTYEQYF
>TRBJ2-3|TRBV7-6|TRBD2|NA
TGTGCCAGCAGCAAACTAGCGGGGGGGCTCCCAGATACGCAGTATTTT
CASSKLAGGLPDTQYF
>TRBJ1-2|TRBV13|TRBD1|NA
TGTGCCAGCAGCTCCCTCGGGGGGACAGGGGGCGGTGATGGCTACACCTTC
CASSSLGGTGGGDGYTF
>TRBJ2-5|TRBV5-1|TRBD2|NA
TGCGCCAGCACGCGGGCGGGGGAACAAGAGACCCAGTACTTC
CASTRAGEQETQYF
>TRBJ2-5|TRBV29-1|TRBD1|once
TGCAGCGTTGAAGGGGACAGGTTCGGCCAGTACTTC
CSVEGDRFGQYF
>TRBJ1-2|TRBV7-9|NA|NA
TGTGCCAGCAGCTTAGCGCTTCAGGGCGGCTACACCTTC
CASSLALQGGYTF
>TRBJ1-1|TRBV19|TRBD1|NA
TGTGCCAGTAGGCCGGCGACAGGGGCGGCTGAAGCTTTCTTT
CASRPATGAAEAFF
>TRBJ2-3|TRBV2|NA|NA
TGTGCCAGCAAAACCCGGGGGGCCACCGGCACAGATACGCAGTATTTT
CASKTRGATGTDTQYF
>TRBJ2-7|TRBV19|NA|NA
TGTGCCAGCAGAAGGACAGCAACTCAACTCGAGCAGTACTTC
CASRRTATQLEQYF
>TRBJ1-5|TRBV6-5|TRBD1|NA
TGTGCCAGCACCCCCGGGACAGGGGATCAGCCCCAGCATTTT
CASTPGTGDQPQHF
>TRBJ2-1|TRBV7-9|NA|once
TGTGCCGCGAGTGTGGGCCTAGCGCACTACAATGAGCAGTTCTTC
CAASVGLAHYNEQFF
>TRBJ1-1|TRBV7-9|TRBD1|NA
TGTGCCAGCAGCTCGGGACAGGGGTCCCCTGAAGCTTTCTTT
CASSSGQGSPEAFF
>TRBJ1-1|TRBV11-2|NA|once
TGTGCCAGCAGCCCATCGGAGGTTACTGAAGCTTTCTTT
CASSPSEVTEAFF
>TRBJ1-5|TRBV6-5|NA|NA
TGTGCCAGCAGTCCCACTTCGGGGAGCAATCAGCCCCAGCATTTT
CASSPTSGSNQPQHF
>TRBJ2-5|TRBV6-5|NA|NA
TGTGCCAGCAGTACAGGGTTCCAAGAGACCCAGTACTTC
CASSTGFQETQYF
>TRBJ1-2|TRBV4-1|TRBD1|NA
TGCGCCAGCAGCCAGACCCCGGGACAGGGCGGCTATGGCTACACCTTC
CASSQTPGQGGYGYTF
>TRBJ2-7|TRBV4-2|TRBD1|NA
TGTGCCAGCAGCCAAGCGCGGACAGGGGTGGCCTACGAGCAGTACTTC
CASSQARTGVAYEQYF